This T cell receptor (beta chain) was identified in a study of blood T cell repertoires in COVID-19. Study-wide background: Material from acute and convalescent COVID-19 was sourced from the United States, Italy and Spain.

Germline CDR1 is SNHLY and CDR2 is FYNNEI. V was clipped by 5 bases and J by 1 base, with 14 bases between them. CDR3 length: 15 amino acids. Original analysis: It was from reference gene primer amplification that nucleated cell counts were estimated. Using immunoSEQ multiplex PCR, the repertoire was profiled, and TCRdb retains in-frame clones only, with some absent. V and J calls and clone size are copied from that table; D and trimming were computed from the DNA. The table lists about 210,000 clones, 83% of them singletons. The chain has TRBV2 and TRBJ1-1; no firm D call. This TCR was sampled from a woman aged 35 to 49 with active or convalescent COVID-19. The sample taken for sequencing was peripheral blood. The CDR3 nucleotides read TGTGCCAGCAGTTGGGGAGGGCGAGGGAACACTGAAGCTTTCTTT. Translating it yields CASSWGGRGNTEAFF.